This is a list of T cell receptor beta chains from one sample in a study of human T cells and chemical hapten exposure. TCRdb analysed the RACE reads with MiXCR anew, one entry per CDR3 protein. The data show tens of thousands of distinct CDR3 sequences, with over 10% seen just once and about 2.4% held by the top ten. This specimen consisted of whole blood, obtained in connection with sensitization to the hapten diphenylcyclopropenone (DPC). The source is a man in his thirties or forties with alopecia areata. Some clones in this sample may be carry-over from other donors' samples. Both conserved end residues are part of each CDR3. The D gene is left open where the match is weak. Size tells how often a clone was seen (once, few, many) or the class of an expanded clone, and some rows leave it out.

j_call,d_call,clone_size,cdr3_length,v_call,cdr3_nt,cdr3_aa
TRBJ2-5,NA,NA,13,TRBV28,TGTGCCAGCAGTTACCAGCTCCAAGAGACCCAGTACTTC,CASSYQLQETQYF
TRBJ2-7,NA,NA,12,TRBV15,TGTGCCACCAGCCAAAAGGACAGCCCACAGTACTTC,CATSQKDSPQYF
TRBJ1-1,NA,NA,16,TRBV11-2,TGTGCCAGCAGCTCCCGGGGGGCGACACGGATTTTCGAAGCTTTCTTT,CASSSRGATRIFEAFF
TRBJ2-5,TRBD1,few,13,TRBV28,TGTGCCAGCAGTTCAACCCTAGACAGGGCCCAGTACTTC,CASSSTLDRAQYF
TRBJ2-3,TRBD2,NA,14,TRBV10-3,TGTGCCATCAGCCAGCGGGGTAGCACAGATACGCAGTATTTT,CAISQRGSTDTQYF
TRBJ1-1,TRBD1,many,19,TRBV28,TGTGCCAGCAGTTCGCCACACGGGACAGGGGGCGGTAGGTTCAGTGAAGCTTTCTTT,CASSSPHGTGGGRFSEAFF
TRBJ1-4,NA,few,14,TRBV9,TGTGCCAGCAGCTCGGAGACTTGGGATGAAAAACTGTTTTTT,CASSSETWDEKLFF
TRBJ2-3,NA,NA,15,TRBV9,TGTGCCAGCAGCGAGCGGCGAGGGGACCCAGATACGCAGTATTTT,CASSERRGDPDTQYF
TRBJ2-7,NA,many,12,TRBV28,TGTGCCAGCAGCCTAAGTCGGGGCGAGCAGTACTTC,CASSLSRGEQYF
TRBJ2-3,NA,few,16,TRBV29-1,TGCAGCGTTGAAGACGTACGAGGGGCTTCTCCAGATACGCAGTATTTT,CSVEDVRGASPDTQYF
TRBJ2-1,NA,NA,12,TRBV7-6,TGTGCCAGCAGCCGCAGGGGCAATGAGCAGTTCTTC,CASSRRGNEQFF
TRBJ2-3,NA,few,13,TRBV7-8,TGTGCCAGCAGCCTAGATTTCAGAGATACGCAGTATTTT,CASSLDFRDTQYF
TRBJ2-2,NA,NA,17,TRBV28,TGTGCCAGCAGTTTTCTAATCGGGCAGGTGAACACCGGGGAGCTGTTTTTT,CASSFLIGQVNTGELFF
TRBJ2-7,NA,few,14,TRBV10-2,TGCGCCAGCAGCGGCCCTCGGCAGGGCTACGAGCAGTACTTC,CASSGPRQGYEQYF
TRBJ2-3,TRBD2,NA,19,TRBV4-3,TGCGCCAGCAGCCAAATGAGTCTAGCGGGGGGTCTTAGCACAGATACGCAGTATTTT,CASSQMSLAGGLSTDTQYF
TRBJ2-1,TRBD2,few,14,TRBV20-1,TGCAGTGCTAGTGGCGGGACTAGCTTCCATGAGCAGTTCTTC,CSASGGTSFHEQFF
TRBJ1-1,NA,many,13,TRBV28,TGTGCCAGCAGTTTATTCACGAACACTGAAGCTTTCTTT,CASSLFTNTEAFF
TRBJ1-4,TRBD1,NA,16,TRBV6-1,TGTGCCAGCAGTGAAGCTCAGGACAGGGTCGATGAAAAACTGTTTTTT,CASSEAQDRVDEKLFF
TRBJ1-5,NA,NA,15,TRBV6-4,TGTGCCAGCAGTGACTCGGCAGGGGGCAATCAGCCCCAGCATTTT,CASSDSAGGNQPQHF
TRBJ2-5,NA,NA,12,TRBV19,TGTGCCAGTGGGATTCGTGGGGAGACCCAGTACTTC,CASGIRGETQYF
TRBJ1-1,NA,NA,15,TRBV12-3/TRBV12-4,TGTGCCAGCAGGCCTGTCGGCCTCCCGAGCACTGAAGCTTTCTTT,CASRPVGLPSTEAFF
TRBJ2-5,TRBD2,once,15,TRBV7-2,TGTGCCAGCAGCTTAGCGGGTAGCGGGGTAGAGACCCAGTACTTC,CASSLAGSGVETQYF
TRBJ2-7,NA,few,13,TRBV11-2,TGTGCCAGCAGCTTAGACCCGACCTACGAGCAGTACTTC,CASSLDPTYEQYF
TRBJ1-4,NA,many,13,TRBV30,TGTGCCCGATCTAGCGGGACTAATGAAAAACTGTTTTTT,CARSSGTNEKLFF